The T cell receptor (beta chain) under discussion was sequenced for a study of T cell responses to AZD1222 COVID-19 vaccine. Repertoires were generated with immunoSEQ multiplex PCR, while TCRdb's copy carries only in-frame clones and drops some. The top ten hold less than 0.6% of the sample, which has approximately 270,000 clones, about 94% seen once. This CDR3 has 13 residues. Trimming removed 3 bases from V and 8 bases from J, with 13 bases in between. Looked up from germline, CDR1 is SQVTM and CDR2 is ANQGSEA. This TCR came from an adult who received the AZD1222 COVID-19 vaccine. The gene calls are TRBV29-1 and TRBJ1-4, with D uncertain. The sequencing here drew on peripheral blood, taken 28 days after the second AZD1222 dose. CDR3 sequence: CSVEGEGGEKLFF. The CDR3 nucleotides are TGCAGCGTTGAGGGCGAGGGAGGGGAAAAACTGTTTTTT.